The 21 T cell receptor beta chains below were found in one sample sequenced in a study of blood T cells in healthy people across ages. PCR was performed a second time for 7 to 11 cycles using a sample-barcoded 5' primer and a J-beta primer mix. TCRdb called the 5' RACE reads again in MiXCR, with one record for every CDR3 protein. This sample has 1,500,000 or so distinct CDR3 sequences, with approximately 59% found just once. The material sequenced was blood. The receptors originated from a man between 18 and 35 years old in good health.

The chain links TRBV20-1 to TRBJ2-7; TRBD2 is a possible D gene (5 bases). CDR1 and CDR2 (germline): DFQATT, SNEGSKA (reference sequence). The V and J ends lost 6 bases and 2 bases respectively, with 17 bases between them. The CDR3 is made up of 14 amino acids. The CDR3 protein is CSAGGGEVPYEQYF. In DNA form, the CDR3 reads TGCAGTGCCGGAGGTGGCGAAGTCCCCTACGAGCAGTACTTC.

This chain connects TRBV7-9 to TRBJ2-1; no reliable D call. CDR3 size: 15 residues. Between the trimmed V and J ends, which lost 4 bases and 4 bases, there was a span of 14 bases. The germline gives CDR1 SEHNR, CDR2 FQNEAQ (reference sequence). The CDR3: CASSSDGDLYNEQFF. As DNA, the CDR3 is TGTGCCAGCAGCTCGGACGGCGACTTGTACAATGAGCAGTTCTTC. The full variable domain, rest sourced from reference TRBV7-9 and TRBJ2-1, is DTGVSQNPRHKITKRGQNVTFRCDPISEHNRLYWYRQTLGQGPEFLTYFQNEAQLEKSRLLSDRFSAERPKGSFSTLEIQRTEQGDSAMYLCASSSDGDLYNEQFFGPGTRLTVL.

Concerning this clonotype itself: One end of the junction varies from germline; a read error may be responsible. This chain joins TRBV29-1 and TRBJ2-2; TRBD2 matches 12 bases. Germline-derived CDR1 and CDR2 are SQVTM and ANQGSEA. This CDR3 is 15 amino acids long. For the CDR3, the DNA is TGCAGCGTCCAGGGACTAGCGGGCAACACCGGGGAGCCGTTTTTT. It specifies CSVQGLAGNTGEPFF.

The chain employs TRBV4-1 and TRBJ2-7, with TRBD1 matching 8 bases. The CDR3 runs to 17 residues. From germline, CDR1 is MGHRA and CDR2 YSYEKL. The ends lost 2 bases at V and 5 bases at J; junction bases unmatched: 14. The CDR3 nucleotides are TGCGCCAGCAGCCAACGATTCACAGGGGGGACGTTCGACGAGCAGTACTTC. It encodes CASSQRFTGGTFDEQYF.

The chain links TRBV3-1 to TRBJ2-3; TRBD2 matches at 7 bases. J lost 1 base, V lost 4 bases, and 11 bases had no gene match. This CDR3 is 17 amino acids long. The V gene's germline CDR1 is LGHDT and CDR2 YNNKEL (reference sequence). DNA of the CDR3: TGTGCCAGCAGCCCCTCGCGGGGCGCGGGGGGCACAGATACGCAGTATTTT. It yields the protein CASSPSRGAGGTDTQYF.

This clonotype was found once. The chain carries TRBV7-9 and TRBJ2-3; D is ambiguous. This CDR3 has 17 amino acids. Germline values: CDR1 SEHNR, CDR2 FQNEAQ (reference sequence). The V gene lost 4 bases and the J gene lost 0 bases, with 17 bases spanning the gap. The DNA of the CDR3 is TGTGCCAGCAGCTCCGCCGATATGGGGTTAAGCACAGATACGCAGTATTTT. Its translation is CASSSADMGLSTDTQYF.

V and J are TRBV28 and TRBJ2-1, with 7 bases matching TRBD2. This CDR3 comprises 15 residues. Germline CDR1 reads MDHEN; CDR2 reads SYDVKM. The J segment lost 4 bases and the V segment lost 6 bases, leaving 9 bases of the junction unmatched. Here the CDR3 DNA reads TGTGCCAGCAGACGCGGACTAGGGGATTACAATGAGCAGTTCTTC. This sequence encodes CASRRGLGDYNEQFF.

The table lists this clonotype with a few counts. The V gene is TRBV6-5, the J gene TRBJ1-5; 8 positions agree with TRBD1. CDR1 is MNHEY and CDR2 is SVGAGI in the germline V gene. J was trimmed by 6 bases and V by 6 bases; bases with no gene match: 7. The CDR3 has 14 residues. The CDR3 bases are TGTGCCAGCAGGGCCGGAACAGGGGGTCAGCCCCAGCATTTT. Translation gives CASRAGTGGQPQHF.

This clonotype was seen just once. The chain carries TRBV30 and TRBJ2-1; the match to TRBD2 covers 7 bases. CDR3 length equals 13 residues. Germline V gene lookup returns CDR1 GTSNPN and CDR2 SVGIG (reference sequence). The V segment lost 3 bases and the J segment 9 bases; nucleotides outside the gene matches: 8. The CDR3 bases are TGTGCCTGGAGGACCCCGGGGGGAAGTGAGCAGTTCTTC. It encodes CAWRTPGGSEQFF.

The chain couples TRBV29-1 to TRBJ2-7, with D tentatively TRBD1 or TRBD2 (5 bases each). The CDR3 spans 15 residues. Trimming took off 4 bases at V and 2 bases at J, with 18 bases between the two ends. Germline V gives CDR1 SQVTM, CDR2 ANQGSEA. As DNA, the CDR3 is TGCAGCGTTGGACTCGGGGCAGGGAGTCCCTACGAGCAGTACTTC. Translating gives CSVGLGAGSPYEQYF.

This clonotype was recorded only once. The chain employs TRBV18 and TRBJ2-7, with 8 bases aligning to TRBD1. The CDR3 is 15 amino acids. Germline V gives CDR1 KGHSH, CDR2 LQKENI. The trim removed 2 bases at V and 5 bases at J, leaving 8 bases unmatched. This chain's CDR3 is CASSPLVQGVNEQYF. CDR3 bases: TGTGCCAGCTCACCATTGGTACAGGGGGTCAACGAGCAGTACTTC. Based on the CDR3 plus reference TRBV18 and TRBJ2-7, the full variable domain is NAGVMQNPRHLVRRRGQEARLRCSPMKGHSHVYWYRQLPEEGLKFMVYLQKENIIDESGMPKERFSAEFPKEGPSILRIQQVVRGDSAAYFCASSPLVQGVNEQYFGPGTRLTVT.

This rearrangement joins TRBV3-1 to TRBJ1-2; D unresolved. The CDR3 has 16 residues. V lost 0 bases to trimming and J lost 5 bases, with 16 bases between them. Germline V CDR1 and CDR2: LGHDT, YNNKEL (reference sequence). CDR3 nucleotides: TGTGCCAGCAGCCAAGATTTAACCCATGGAGGGTATGGCTACACCTTC. Amino acid sequence: CASSQDLTHGGYGYTF.

This clonotype occurred once. The rearrangement joins TRBV20-1 to TRBJ2-5; TRBD2 matches 14 bases. Germline CDR1 and CDR2: DFQATT and SNEGSKA (reference sequence). V lost 2 bases and J lost 4; bases outside the gene matches: 9. This CDR3 has 17 amino acids. This CDR3 reads CSARSMTSGRAIETQYF. CDR3 sequence (DNA): TGCAGTGCTAGATCGATGACTAGCGGGAGGGCAATAGAGACCCAGTACTTC.

This clonotype was counted a few times. The V gene is TRBV20-1, the J gene TRBJ2-5; D is undetermined. The CDR3 is made up of 19 amino acids. Per the germline V gene, CDR1 is DFQATT and CDR2 is SNEGSKA (reference sequence). V lost 4 bases and J lost 2, with 29 bases in between. The CDR3 bases are TGCAGTGCTACTGGTGTGGCGTCCCTGTTAGTGGGTAGTCAAGAGACCCAGTACTTC. Protein: CSATGVASLLVGSQETQYF.

This clonotype was seen more than once but under ten times. The rearrangement links TRBV15 to TRBJ1-2; D unresolved. The CDR3 consists of 13 residues. Germline lookup yields CDR1 LNHNV and CDR2 YYDKDF (reference sequence). V was shortened by 0 bases and J by 4 bases, with 6 bases between the two germline ends. This CDR3 is CATSRENRYGYTF. The CDR3 DNA reads TGTGCCACCAGCAGAGAAAACCGCTATGGCTACACCTTC. The entire variable domain, with the rest obtained from reference TRBV15 and TRBJ1-2, is as follows: DAMVIQNPRYQVTQFGKPVTLSCSQTLNHNVMYWYQQKSSQAPKLLFHYYDKDFNNEADTPDNFQSRRPNTSFCFLDIRSPGLGDTAMYLCATSRENRYGYTFGSGTRLTVV.

In its sample, this clonotype was seen a few times. The CDR3 reads CSVHTDRKYGYTF. The CDR3 DNA is TGCAGCGTCCATACGGACAGGAAATATGGCTACACCTTC. The chain employs TRBV29-1 and TRBJ1-2; 7 nucleotides agree with TRBD1. Trimming removed 6 bases from V and 5 bases from J; junction bases left unmatched: 9. Germline V gene sequence: CDR1 SQVTM, CDR2 ANQGSEA. This CDR3 has 13 amino acids.

The V and J genes are TRBV6-6 and TRBJ2-3, with 8 bases fitting TRBD1. Trimming took 4 bases from V and 3 from J; bases not matched to a gene: 3. Germline values: CDR1 MNHNY, CDR2 SVGAGI (reference sequence). The CDR3 contains 14 residues. CDR3 bases: TGTGCCAGCAGTTCAGGGGGCAAGACAGATACGCAGTATTTT. It is translated as CASSSGGKTDTQYF.

This rearrangement joins TRBV7-2 to TRBJ2-3; 9 nucleotides align to TRBD1. With 9 bases clipped from V and 6 bases from J, the junction kept 10 bases outside the gene matches. This CDR3 contains 14 residues. Germline CDR1 is SGHTA and CDR2 is FQGNSA. The CDR3 region is CASKDRGIVDTQYF. In DNA form, the CDR3 reads TGTGCCAGTAAAGACAGGGGGATAGTTGATACGCAGTATTTT.

The chain has TRBV12-3 or TRBV12-4 and TRBJ2-4, with a tentative D call TRBD2 (6 bases). The CDR3 is 15 amino acids. The ends were cut back, 3 bases at V and 0 bases at J, with 9 bases in the middle. The chain's CDR3 is CASSLGGVAKNIQYF. The CDR3 DNA reads as TGTGCCAGCAGTTTGGGGGGAGTAGCCAAAAACATTCAGTACTTC.

Only a few counts were recorded for this clonotype. The J gene is TRBJ1-6, the V gene TRBV20-1; D is unclear. Germline V gives CDR1 DFQATT, CDR2 SNEGSKA (reference sequence). CDR3 length equals 13 residues. The V end was cut by 3 bases, the J end by 9 bases, with 12 bases between. The CDR3 loop is CSASGGQGSPLHF. The CDR3 DNA is TGCAGTGCTAGTGGAGGGCAAGGTTCACCCCTCCACTTT.

This clonotype was seen a few times. The CDR3 loop reads CASSPFGLPNSGANVLTF. In nucleotides, the CDR3 is TGTGCCAGCAGCCCCTTTGGGCTGCCCAACTCTGGGGCCAACGTCCTGACTTTC. The V and J genes are TRBV7-9 and TRBJ2-6; D is undetermined. The V gene's germline CDR1 is SEHNR and CDR2 FQNEAQ (reference sequence). The CDR3 is made up of 18 amino acids. Trimming shortened V by 5 bases and J by 0 bases, and 17 bases separated the two germline ends.